Sequencing of this T cell receptor (beta chain) was carried out in a study of cytomegalovirus exposure and HLA in healthy donors. V was clipped by 3 bases and J by 1 base, with 13 bases between them. CDR3 size: 15 residues. Germline CDR1 SGHNT, CDR2 YYREEE (reference sequence). The PCR ran on 60 Vbeta and 13 Jbeta primers. TCRdb's table, derived via immunoSEQ multiplex PCR, lists solely in-frame clones and lacks some. Found here are some 140,000 clones, 65% to 85% of them singletons; the top ten hold around 6%. The sequence derives from a woman aged 40 to 50 in good health and CMV-seropositive. The chain joins TRBV5-4 to TRBJ2-5; tentative D call: TRBD2 (6 bases). The source material was PBMCs. CDR3 coding DNA: TGTGCCAGCAGCTATCCCGGGACTGGCCAAGAGACCCAGTACTTC. Protein: CASSYPGTGQETQYF.